A single sample is the source of the 8 T cell receptor beta chains below, sequenced in a study of blood T cells in healthy people across ages. Combining a sample-barcoded 5' primer with a J-beta primer mix, a second PCR ran for roughly 6 to 12 cycles. One entry per CDR3 protein results from TCRdb running MiXCR on the 5' RACE reads. The repertoire holds around 1,600,000 distinct CDR3 sequences, around 40% seen once, with about 3.8% in the top ten. What was sequenced was blood. The receptor source for this set is a woman aged 18-29 years in good health.

The rearrangement joins TRBV4-2 to TRBJ2-6, with 12 bases aligning to TRBD2. After removal of 3 bases from V and 3 bases from J, the junction contained 6 bases not matched to a gene. The CDR3 contains 18 residues. Germline assignment: CDR1 LGHNA and CDR2 YNFKEQ. The CDR3 region is CASSQTTSGRNGANVLTF. CDR3 nucleotides: TGTGCCAGCAGCCAGACTACTAGCGGGAGGAATGGGGCCAACGTCCTGACTTTC.

This clonotype was detected a few times. The chain recombines TRBV9 with TRBJ1-2; D not resolved. Germline V gene data show CDR1 as SGDLS and CDR2 as YYNGEE. The germline V and J ends were trimmed by 4 bases and 5 bases, with 21 bases remaining between them. The CDR3 runs 16 residues. CDR3 amino acids: CASSPTRANRLYGYTF. The CDR3 DNA reads TGTGCCAGCAGCCCTACTCGGGCGAACAGACTATATGGCTACACCTTC.

The rearrangement uses TRBV7-8 and TRBJ2-1; maybe TRBD2 (5 bases). CDR3 length: 17 residues. V was shortened by 4 bases and J by 0 bases, with 16 bases between the two germline ends. The germline V gene encodes CDR1 SGHVS and CDR2 FQNEAQ. The CDR3 spells CASSSPDLGSSYNEQFF. The CDR3 DNA reads as TGTGCCAGCAGCTCCCCTGACCTGGGGAGCTCCTACAATGAGCAGTTCTTC.

The V and J genes are TRBV20-1 and TRBJ2-1; 9 bases are a match to TRBD2. V lost 0 bases and J lost 6; bases outside the gene matches: 6. Germline V lookup: CDR1 DFQATT, CDR2 SNEGSKA (reference sequence). CDR3 length equals 15 residues. The CDR3 nucleotides read TGCAGTGCTAGAGATCTTGGCGGGAGGGGCAATGAGCAGTTCTTC. Translated: CSARDLGGRGNEQFF.

There are a few counts of this clonotype. The chain carries TRBV7-8 and TRBJ2-7; D remains ambiguous. This CDR3 is built from 16 residues. In germline, CDR1 is SGHVS, CDR2 FQNEAQ. The V and J ends lost 11 bases and 0 bases respectively, with 23 bases between them. The CDR3 nucleotides read TGTGCCTACACGGACGGAAACCTGAAAAGCTCCTACGAGCAGTACTTC. Protein product: CAYTDGNLKSSYEQYF. Supplemented by reference TRBV7-8 and TRBJ2-7, the full variable domain reads GAGVSQSPRYKVAKRGQDVALRCDPISGHVSLFWYQQALGQGPEFLTYFQNEAQLDKSGLPSDRFFAERPEGSVSTLKIQRTQQEDSAVYLCAYTDGNLKSSYEQYFGPGTRLTVT.

This clonotype has a handful of counts. The rearrangement joins TRBV2 to TRBJ2-3; TRBD2 might be the D (7 bases). Germline lookup yields CDR1 SNHLY and CDR2 FYNNEI. The CDR3 length is 15 residues. Trimming removed 4 bases from V and 6 bases from J, with 17 bases in between. CDR3: CASSGSAGARDTQYF. The CDR3 DNA reads as TGTGCCAGCAGTGGTTCGGCGGGGGCGAGGGATACGCAGTATTTT.

The chain combines TRBV7-2 with TRBJ2-7; D is possibly TRBD1 (5 bases). This CDR3 comprises 12 residues. CDR1 and CDR2 (germline): SGHTA, FQGNSA. V lost 5 bases, J lost 6 bases, and 11 bases lay in between. CDR3 DNA: TGTGCCAGCAGCCCCAGGGTCTCCGAGCAGTACTTC. This encodes CASSPRVSEQYF.

The chain employs TRBV4-3 and TRBJ2-5, with TRBD1 as a possible D gene (6 bases). With the DNA end fitting TRBJ2-7 better, the J assignment may be wrong. Germline V gene data show CDR1 as LGHNA and CDR2 as YSLEER. This CDR3 is built from 14 residues. The CDR3: CASSQAQGPGEQYF. DNA for the CDR3: TGCGCCAGCAGCCAGGCACAGGGACCCGGCGAGCAGTACTTC.